The sequence of this T cell receptor beta chain was determined in a study of T-cell reconstitution after alpha-beta-depleted transplantation in children. Study results and caveats: A year had passed since transplant, and T-cell counts and diversity by then came mostly from newly produced T cells.

Comment on this clonotype: Its antigen is still unknown.

Germline-derived CDR1 and CDR2 are SGHDT and YYEEEE. V gave up 3 bases and J gave up 2 bases, with 25 bases separating them. The CDR3 sequence is 19 residues long. A library of TCRbeta sequences, prepared with unique molecular identifiers, was generated. TCRdb used MiXCR to reprocess the PCR reads, holding one entry per CDR3 protein. The data contain 600,000 or so distinct CDR3 sequences, roughly 23% of them seen just once; the ten biggest clones take up about 14%. The receptor comes from a boy in the first two years of life who had a stem cell transplant for acute myeloid leukemia, so the T cells may come from the graft donor. Material: PBMCs, mostly from graft donor cells, obtained 360 days after TCRalphabeta/CD19-depleted stem cell transplant. This chain uses TRBV5-6 with TRBJ2-3, with D perhaps TRBD2 (7 bases). In nucleotides, the CDR3 is TGTGCCAGCAGCTGGGGGCCTAGCTCGACCGGACTAGACACAGATACGCAGTATTTT. The encoded protein is CASSWGPSSTGLDTDTQYF.